This TCR beta chain is drawn from a study of T cells after yellow fever vaccination. General study results and limits: Most clones from primary vaccination resurfaced after the booster (approximately 96% CD4, around 91% CD8).

Germline loops: CDR1 SNHLY, CDR2 FYNNEI. The CDR3 covers 13 residues. Trimming pared 8 bases from V and 1 base from J, leaving 12 bases between. The sample holds many counts of this clonotype. No antigen is known for it. In making TCR cDNA, 5'RACE template switching added a universal primer site and UMIs to it. TCRdb re-analysed the 5' RACE reads in MiXCR, keeping a single row per CDR3 protein. This table holds 110,000 to 150,000 distinct CDR3 sequences, about 6.9% found once. The sequence came from a man aged 30 to 45 who received the YFV17D yellow fever vaccine. V and J are TRBV2 and TRBJ2-7, with D possibly matching TRBD1 (6 bases). The specimen comprised CD4+ T cells sorted from PBMCs, sampled 10 days after the yellow fever booster vaccination. DNA of the CDR3: TGTGCCAGCCGAAGAGGGGGATCCTACGAGCAGTACTTC. Amino acid sequence: CASRRGGSYEQYF.